Listed below are T cell receptor beta chains from one sample, sequenced in a study of CD8+ T cells in alopecia areata. Assay: immunoSEQ multiplex PCR; the TCRdb copy retains only in-frame clones and omits some. The sample has 200,000 to 250,000 clones, 50% to 75% seen once. This specimen was CD4+ T cells sorted from blood, taken at week 4, from a patient treated with tofacitinib. These receptors all stem from a human donor with alopecia areata. CDR3s include the opening cysteine and the closing phenylalanine or tryptophan. The D gene is left open where the match is weak. Only some rows state a clone size, as once, few, many or a class for expanded clones.

abundance	v_gene	j_gene	d_gene	CDR3nt	CDR3aa
.	TRBV30	TRBJ2-5	.	TGTGCCTGGGAAAGTGCCGAAGAGACCCAGTACTTC	CAWESAEETQYF
.	TRBV29-1	TRBJ1-2	TRBD1	TGCAGCGTTGATGGGCAGGGGGAAGGCTACACCTTC	CSVDGQGEGYTF
once	TRBV7-2	TRBJ2-4	TRBD2	TGTGCCAGCAGCACCTTAGCGGGGTTGGGAAACATTCAGTACTTC	CASSTLAGLGNIQYF
few	TRBV19	TRBJ1-2	.	TGTGCCAGTACCACCGGCACACTATATGGCTACACCTTC	CASTTGTLYGYTF
.	TRBV29-1	TRBJ1-2	.	TGCAGCGTTGAAGGTGGTGCAGGAACTAACTATGGCTACACCTTC	CSVEGGAGTNYGYTF
.	TRBV7-9	TRBJ1-2	.	TGTGCCAGCACCCAGAGGGCGTCACACTATGGCTACACCTTC	CASTQRASHYGYTF
.	TRBV6-5	TRBJ2-3	.	TGTGCCAGCAGGAGGGCAGCGAGCACAGATACGCAGTATTTT	CASRRAASTDTQYF
once	TRBV29-1	TRBJ2-3	.	TGCAGCGTTTGGTCAGGGCTTGGCGGTACGCAGTATTTT	CSVWSGLGGTQYF
.	TRBV2	TRBJ2-1	TRBD2	TGTGCCAGCAGTCGGACTAGTTTCTACAATGAGCAGTTCTTC	CASSRTSFYNEQFF
.	TRBV5-1	TRBJ2-1	.	TGCGCCAGCAGCTCAACGAATGAGCAGTTCTTC	CASSSTNEQFF
few	TRBV7-2	TRBJ2-3	.	TGTGCCAGCAAATCGAGCGCAGATACGCAGTATTTT	CASKSSADTQYF
.	TRBV7-9	TRBJ2-3	TRBD1	TGTGCCAGCAGCGGGTGGGGACAGGGATTAGAAGATACGCAGTATTTT	CASSGWGQGLEDTQYF
.	TRBV6-4	TRBJ2-7	TRBD2	TGTGCCAGGAGACTAGCGGGCTACGAGCAGTACTTC	CARRLAGYEQYF
few	TRBV9	TRBJ2-1	TRBD2	TGTGCCAGCAGCGTTACGACTAGCGGGGACAATGAGCAGTTCTTC	CASSVTTSGDNEQFF
.	TRBV11-1	TRBJ2-5	TRBD1	TGTGCCAGCAGCCACGGACAGGGGGTGTACCAAGAGACCCAGTACTTC	CASSHGQGVYQETQYF
.	TRBV18	TRBJ2-7	.	TGTGCCAGCTCTCCGGACAGCCTCTACGAGCAGTACTTC	CASSPDSLYEQYF